The 7 T cell receptor beta chains below all came from one sample that was sequenced in a study of T-cell memory formation after mild COVID-19. From the 5' RACE reads, TCRdb called clonotypes with MiXCR, one entry per CDR3 protein. The data hold fewer than 250,000 distinct CDR3 sequences, with around 16% observed a single time. Sequencing was done on a sample of PBMCs or a T cell subset sorted from them (not recorded which). The receptor set was obtained from an adult woman who had mild COVID-19 (a few samples of this study predate the infection). Cell type and time point are not known.

The chain has TRBV30 and TRBJ2-1; 10 bases line up with TRBD2. Germline V gene lookup returns CDR1 GTSNPN and CDR2 SVGIG (reference sequence). Trimming took 0 bases from V and 2 from J; bases not matched to a gene: 10. This CDR3 comprises 18 residues. The CDR3 nucleotides read TGTGCCTGGAGTGTACTGGCCCCCCTAGCGGGGGCCTACAATGAGCAGTTCTTC. It encodes CAWSVLAPLAGAYNEQFF.

The chain links TRBV4-1 to TRBJ2-2; D unresolved. The CDR3 runs 14 residues. Germline V gives CDR1 MGHRA, CDR2 YSYEKL. V lost 2 bases and J lost 7, with 11 bases in between. This CDR3 is CASSQRSRFGELFF. CDR3 bases: TGCGCCAGCAGCCAAAGATCACGGTTCGGGGAGCTGTTTTTT.

The chain recombines TRBV6-2 or TRBV6-3 with TRBJ1-5; D unresolved. Trimming left V 0 bases short and J 3 bases short, with 9 bases between. Germline V gives CDR1 MNHEY, CDR2 SVGEGT. The CDR3 covers 15 residues. The CDR3 here is CASSYSTVFNQPQHF. The CDR3 region has the DNA TGTGCCAGCAGTTACTCGACGGTTTTCAATCAGCCCCAGCATTTT.

This sequence joins TRBV25-1 and TRBJ2-3, with 7 positions matching TRBD1. This CDR3 region has 14 residues. V was pared by 7 bases and J by 4 bases, with 8 bases of the junction left unmatched. The germline V gene encodes CDR1 MGHDK and CDR2 SYGVNS. CDR3 bases: TGTGCCAGCAAGAAGGGACAGTCATCAGATACGCAGTATTTT. It is translated as CASKKGQSSDTQYF.

This clonotype turned up a few times. The chain combines TRBV4-2 with TRBJ2-1; no clear D. The CDR3 totals 16 residues. The V gene's germline CDR1 is LGHNA and CDR2 YNFKEQ. Trimming removed 0 bases at V and 0 bases at J, with 9 bases between. The chain's CDR3 is CASSQDIHSSYNEQFF. CDR3 nucleotide sequence: TGTGCCAGCAGCCAAGACATTCACAGCTCCTACAATGAGCAGTTCTTC.

This clonotype occurred a few times. The rearrangement joins TRBV3-1 to TRBJ2-1; D is unclear. The CDR3 is 11 residues long. V was trimmed by 7 bases and J by 14 bases, leaving 15 bases between them. From germline, CDR1 is LGHDT and CDR2 YNNKEL (reference sequence). The CDR3 nucleotides are TGTGCCAGCATGGGGATGGCTTGGAAGTTCTTC. This sequence encodes CASMGMAWKFF.

This clonotype was found a few times. The rearrangement links TRBV7-3 to TRBJ2-5, with D possibly matching TRBD2 (6 bases). There are 14 residues in the CDR3. V lost 0 bases and J 9 bases, leaving 14 bases between the germline ends. CDR1 is SGHTA, CDR2 FQGTGA, per germline. The CDR3 spells CASSLTQAGRPQYF. The CDR3 DNA follows: TGTGCCAGCAGCTTAACCCAGGCGGGGCGGCCCCAGTACTTC.